These T cell receptor beta chains were read from a single sample in a study of T cell changes during pregnancy in multiple sclerosis. Libraries were prepared by immunoSEQ multiplex PCR; TCRdb keeps only in-frame clonotypes and omits some of them. This table has approximately 100,000 clones, approximately 94% appearing once. The source was peripheral blood, collected before pregnancy. The receptor set was obtained from a female donor with multiple sclerosis, enrolled in a pregnancy study. Each CDR3 is given with its conserved first and last residue. D genes are given only for firm matches. Size is stated for part of the rows, as once, few or many counts, or as a class when the clone is expanded.

v_call,d_call,j_call,clone_size,cdr3_nt,cdr3_aa
TRBV5-6,NA,TRBJ1-1,NA,TGTGCCAGCAGGCTGTTGGGGCAGAGCACTGAAGCTTTCTTT,CASRLLGQSTEAFF
TRBV29-1,TRBD2,TRBJ2-2,NA,TGCAGCGTTGCCGGACTAGCTGCTACCGGGGAGCTGTTTTTT,CSVAGLAATGELFF
TRBV29-1,TRBD2,TRBJ2-2,NA,TGCAGCGGGGGAGGGCCGTACACCGGGGAGCTGTTTTTT,CSGGGPYTGELFF
TRBV19,NA,TRBJ2-6,NA,TGTGCCAGTAGTATGGCCCGAAGCTCTGGGGCCAACGTCCTGACTTTC,CASSMARSSGANVLTF
TRBV7-2,TRBD2,TRBJ2-5,NA,TGTGCCAGCGATCAGGGCGGGAGTGTGCAGACCCAGTACTTC,CASDQGGSVQTQYF
TRBV7-3,NA,TRBJ2-2,NA,TGTGCCAGCAGCTTAAAGCCGAACACCGGGGAGCTGTTTTTT,CASSLKPNTGELFF
TRBV5-1,TRBD1,TRBJ2-1,NA,TGCGCCAGCAGGATGGGGCAGGGGGAAGGTGAGCAGTTCTTC,CASRMGQGEGEQFF
TRBV28,TRBD1,TRBJ1-1,NA,TGTGCCAGCAGTTCCGGGACAGGTTCAGGCACTGAAGCTTTCTTT,CASSSGTGSGTEAFF
TRBV27,NA,TRBJ1-2,NA,TGTGCCAGCAGTCCCCGGGGGGGATTCTACACCTTC,CASSPRGGFYTF
TRBV2,TRBD1,TRBJ1-1,NA,TGTGCCAGCAGGATGGACAGGGGAGACACTGAAGCTTTCTTT,CASRMDRGDTEAFF
TRBV2,NA,TRBJ1-2,NA,TGTGCCAGCAGTGGGGGCATTGCTAACTATGGCTACACCTTC,CASSGGIANYGYTF
TRBV6-1,NA,TRBJ2-3,NA,TGTGCCACCAGGGAAGGACAGACACACTACACAGATACGCAGTATTTT,CATREGQTHYTDTQYF
TRBV5-1,TRBD2,TRBJ2-1,NA,TGCGCCAGCAGCTTGACTAGCGGCCTATACAATGAGCAGTTCTTC,CASSLTSGLYNEQFF
TRBV27,TRBD1,TRBJ1-2,NA,TGTGCCAGCAGTTCGACAGGGATTAACTATGGCTACACCTTC,CASSSTGINYGYTF
TRBV11-2,NA,TRBJ2-3,once,TGTGCCAGCAGCACCGCTAGCAGACCCACAGATACGCAGTATTTT,CASSTASRPTDTQYF
TRBV6-5,NA,TRBJ1-1,NA,TGTGCCAGCAGTCGGGGGAATCGTGGGACTGAAGCTTTCTTT,CASSRGNRGTEAFF
TRBV7-7,TRBD2,TRBJ2-3,NA,TGTGCCAGCAGCCTGGGACTAGCGGGAGGGCCAGATACGCAGTATTTT,CASSLGLAGGPDTQYF
TRBV5-1,TRBD1,TRBJ1-5,NA,TGCGCCAGCAGCGTGGACAGGGGGAGGAATCAGCCCCAGCATTTT,CASSVDRGRNQPQHF
TRBV13,NA,TRBJ2-2,once,TGTGCCAGCAGCATGAGTTACACCGGGGAGCTGTTTTTT,CASSMSYTGELFF
TRBV5-4,NA,TRBJ1-4,once,TGTGCCAGCAGCTTGGGGCGGTTGGATCTGAATGAAAAACTGTTTTTT,CASSLGRLDLNEKLFF
TRBV6-5,NA,TRBJ1-1,once,TGTGCCAGCAGTCATCCCGGGGTGATGAACACTGAAGCTTTCTTT,CASSHPGVMNTEAFF
TRBV30,NA,TRBJ2-3,NA,TGTGCCTGGAGTGTACCCATCCCCGAGCGGAGGTGGGATACGCAGTATTTT,CAWSVPIPERRWDTQYF
TRBV5-1,TRBD1,TRBJ1-1,NA,TGCGCCAGCAGCTACATACAGGGGGCTTCCAACACTGAAGCTTTCTTT,CASSYIQGASNTEAFF
TRBV7-9,NA,TRBJ2-5,NA,TGTGCCAGCAGCTCCGTAAACTTAGAGACCCAGTACTTC,CASSSVNLETQYF
TRBV5-4,TRBD1,TRBJ2-7,NA,TGTGCCAGCACACCCGGGACAGGGGGAGTCTACGAGCAGTACTTC,CASTPGTGGVYEQYF
TRBV5-1,NA,TRBJ1-3,NA,TGCGCCAGCAGCTTGATGGGGGAGGTCGTATATTTT,CASSLMGEVVYF